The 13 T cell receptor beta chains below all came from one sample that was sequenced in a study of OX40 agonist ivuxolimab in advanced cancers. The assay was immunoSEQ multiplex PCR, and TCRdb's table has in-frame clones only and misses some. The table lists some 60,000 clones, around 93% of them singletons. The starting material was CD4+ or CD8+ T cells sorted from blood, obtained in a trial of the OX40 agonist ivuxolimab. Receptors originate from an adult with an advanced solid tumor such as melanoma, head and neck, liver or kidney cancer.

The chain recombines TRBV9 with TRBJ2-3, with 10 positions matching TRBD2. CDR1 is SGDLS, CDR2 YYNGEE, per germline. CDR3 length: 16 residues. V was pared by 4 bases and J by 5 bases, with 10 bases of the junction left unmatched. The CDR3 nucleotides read TGTGCCAGCAGCACCCCTAGCGGGAGAGAATTAGATACGCAGTATTTT. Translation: CASSTPSGRELDTQYF.

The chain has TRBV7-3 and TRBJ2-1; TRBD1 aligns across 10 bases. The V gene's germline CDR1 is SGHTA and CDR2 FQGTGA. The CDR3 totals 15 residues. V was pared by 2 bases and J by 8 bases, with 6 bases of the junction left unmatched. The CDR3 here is CASSLWDRGFDEQFF. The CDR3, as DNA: TGTGCCAGCAGCTTATGGGACAGGGGATTCGATGAGCAGTTCTTC.

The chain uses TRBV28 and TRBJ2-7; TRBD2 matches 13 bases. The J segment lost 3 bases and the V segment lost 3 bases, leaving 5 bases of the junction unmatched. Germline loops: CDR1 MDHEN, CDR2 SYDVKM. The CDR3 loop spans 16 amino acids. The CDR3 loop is CASSFPGLAGDYEQYF. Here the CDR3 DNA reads TGTGCCAGCAGTTTCCCCGGACTAGCGGGGGACTACGAGCAGTACTTC.

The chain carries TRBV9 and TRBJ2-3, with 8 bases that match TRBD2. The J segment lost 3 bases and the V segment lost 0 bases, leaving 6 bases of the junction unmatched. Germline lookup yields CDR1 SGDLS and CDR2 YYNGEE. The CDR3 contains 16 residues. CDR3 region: CASSVAAGAGTDTQYF. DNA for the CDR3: TGTGCCAGCAGCGTAGCAGCGGGAGCGGGTACAGATACGCAGTATTTT. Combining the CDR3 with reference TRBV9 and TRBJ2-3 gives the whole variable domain DSGVTQTPKHLITATGQRVTLRCSPRSGDLSVYWYQQSLDQGLQFLIQYYNGEERAKGNILERFSAQQFPDLHSELNLSSLELGDSALYFCASSVAAGAGTDTQYFGPGTRLTVL.

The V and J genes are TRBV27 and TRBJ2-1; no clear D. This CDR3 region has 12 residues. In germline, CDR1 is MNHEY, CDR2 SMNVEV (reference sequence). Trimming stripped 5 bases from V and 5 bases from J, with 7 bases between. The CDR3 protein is CASSPSNNEQFF. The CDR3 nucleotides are TGTGCCAGCAGTCCGAGTAACAATGAGCAGTTCTTC.

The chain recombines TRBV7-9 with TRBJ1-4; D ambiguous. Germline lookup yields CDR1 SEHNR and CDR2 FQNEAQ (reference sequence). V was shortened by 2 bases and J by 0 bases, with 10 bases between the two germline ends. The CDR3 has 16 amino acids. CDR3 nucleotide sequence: TGTGCCAGCAGCTTATCTCGACGCCCAACTAATGAAAAACTGTTTTTT. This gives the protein CASSLSRRPTNEKLFF.

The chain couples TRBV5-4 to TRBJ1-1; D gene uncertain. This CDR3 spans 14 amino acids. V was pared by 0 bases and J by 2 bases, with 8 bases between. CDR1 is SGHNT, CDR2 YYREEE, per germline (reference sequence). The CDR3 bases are TGTGCCAGCAGCTTGGTTGTAGGTAACACTGAAGCTTTCTTT. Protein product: CASSLVVGNTEAFF.

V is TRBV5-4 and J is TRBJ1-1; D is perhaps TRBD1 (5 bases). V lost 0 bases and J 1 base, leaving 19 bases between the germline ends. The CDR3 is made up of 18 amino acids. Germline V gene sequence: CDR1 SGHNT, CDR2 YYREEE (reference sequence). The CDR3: CASSLGLNVGGGNTEAFF. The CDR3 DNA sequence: TGTGCCAGCAGCTTGGGCCTCAACGTCGGGGGAGGGAACACTGAAGCTTTCTTT. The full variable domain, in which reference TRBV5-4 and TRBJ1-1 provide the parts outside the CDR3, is ETGVTQSPTHLIKTRGQQVTLRCSSQSGHNTVSWYQQALGQGPQFIFQYYREEENGRGNFPPRFSGLQFPNYSSELNVNALELDDSALYLCASSLGLNVGGGNTEAFFGQGTRLTVV.

The DNA of the CDR3 is TGCGCCAGCAGCTCGGGACAGGGGGCCCCTGAAGCTTTCTTT. Encoded protein: CASSSGQGAPEAFF. The rearrangement joins TRBV5-1 to TRBJ1-1; TRBD1 matches at 12 bases. This CDR3 is 14 amino acids long. The V gene's germline CDR1 is SGHRS and CDR2 YFSETQ. The V and J ends lost 3 bases and 6 bases, in that order; junction bases with no gene match: 3. Based on the CDR3 plus reference TRBV5-1 and TRBJ1-1, the full variable domain is KAGVTQTPRYLIKTRGQQVTLSCSPISGHRSVSWYQQTPGQGLQFLFEYFSETQRNKGNFPGRFSGRQFSNSRSEMNVSTLELGDSALYLCASSSGQGAPEAFFGQGTRLTVV.

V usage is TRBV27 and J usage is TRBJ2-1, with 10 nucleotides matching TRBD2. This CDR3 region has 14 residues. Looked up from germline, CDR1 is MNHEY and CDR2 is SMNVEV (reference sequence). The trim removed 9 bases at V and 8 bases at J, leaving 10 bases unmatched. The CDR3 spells CASGASGSLDEQFF. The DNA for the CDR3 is TGTGCCAGTGGGGCTAGCGGGAGTCTCGATGAGCAGTTCTTC.

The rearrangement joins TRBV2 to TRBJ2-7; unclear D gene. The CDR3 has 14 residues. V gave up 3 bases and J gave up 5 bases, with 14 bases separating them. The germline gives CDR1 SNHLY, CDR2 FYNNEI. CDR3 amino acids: CASSDQLDVHEQYF. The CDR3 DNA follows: TGTGCCAGCAGTGATCAGTTAGACGTCCACGAGCAGTACTTC.

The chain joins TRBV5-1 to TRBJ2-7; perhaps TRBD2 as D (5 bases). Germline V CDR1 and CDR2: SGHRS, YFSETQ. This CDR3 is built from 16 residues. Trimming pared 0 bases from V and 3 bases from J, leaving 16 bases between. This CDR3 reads CASSLAARIRDYEQYF. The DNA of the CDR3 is TGCGCCAGCAGCTTGGCTGCGCGAATCCGGGACTACGAGCAGTACTTC.

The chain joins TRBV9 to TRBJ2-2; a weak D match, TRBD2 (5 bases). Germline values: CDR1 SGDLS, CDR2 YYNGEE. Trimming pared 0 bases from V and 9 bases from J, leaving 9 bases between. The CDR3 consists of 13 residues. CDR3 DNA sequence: TGTGCCAGCAGCGTAGGGAGGCCTTGGGAGCTGTTTTTT. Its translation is CASSVGRPWELFF. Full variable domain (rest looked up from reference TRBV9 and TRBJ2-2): DSGVTQTPKHLITATGQRVTLRCSPRSGDLSVYWYQQSLDQGLQFLIQYYNGEERAKGNILERFSAQQFPDLHSELNLSSLELGDSALYFCASSVGRPWELFFGEGSRLTVL.